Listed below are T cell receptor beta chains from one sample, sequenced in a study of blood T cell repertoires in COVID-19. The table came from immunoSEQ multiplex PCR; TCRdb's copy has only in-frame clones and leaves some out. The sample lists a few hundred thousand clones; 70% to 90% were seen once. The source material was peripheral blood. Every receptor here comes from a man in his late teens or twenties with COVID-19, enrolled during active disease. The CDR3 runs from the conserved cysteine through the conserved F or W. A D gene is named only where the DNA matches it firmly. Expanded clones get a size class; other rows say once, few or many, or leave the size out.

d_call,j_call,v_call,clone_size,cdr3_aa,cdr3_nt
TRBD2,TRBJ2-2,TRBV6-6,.,CASSPPLGAGVSGELFF,TGTGCCAGCAGTCCACCCCTTGGAGCGGGAGTCTCCGGGGAGCTGTTTTTT
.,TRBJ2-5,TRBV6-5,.,CASSYFSSKETQYF,TGTGCCAGCAGTTACTTTTCCAGTAAGGAGACCCAGTACTTC
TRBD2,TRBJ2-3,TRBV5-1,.,CASSLSGTSGIGGDTQYF,TGCGCCAGCAGCTTGTCGGGGACTAGCGGGATAGGAGGAGATACGCAGTATTTT
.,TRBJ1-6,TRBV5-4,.,CASTGGVNRNSPLHF,TGTGCCAGCACCGGGGGAGTTAACAGGAATTCACCCCTCCACTTT
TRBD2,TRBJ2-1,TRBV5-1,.,CASSFRLAGGLYNEQFF,TGCGCCAGCAGCTTTCGACTAGCGGGGGGCCTCTACAATGAGCAGTTCTTC
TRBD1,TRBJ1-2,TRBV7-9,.,CASSADHRGPGYTF,TGTGCCAGCAGCGCAGATCACAGGGGGCCTGGCTACACCTTC
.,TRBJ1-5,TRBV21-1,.,CATRDRKNQPQHF,TGTGCCACCCGGGACAGAAAGAATCAGCCCCAGCATTTT
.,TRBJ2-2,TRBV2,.,CASSEAPTANTGELFF,TGTGCCAGCAGTGAGGCTCCGACAGCGAACACCGGGGAGCTGTTTTTT
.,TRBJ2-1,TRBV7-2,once,CASSLSGMRYNEQFF,TGTGCCAGCAGCTTATCCGGGATGAGGTACAATGAGCAGTTCTTC
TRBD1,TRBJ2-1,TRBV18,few,CASSPVRGLSGVSNEQFF,TGTGCCAGCTCACCGGTCAGGGGGCTATCGGGAGTATCCAATGAGCAGTTCTTC
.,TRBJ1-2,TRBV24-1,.,CATSDRGYGYTF,TGTGCCACCAGTGACAGGGGTTATGGCTACACCTTC
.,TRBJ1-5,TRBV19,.,CASSIRFQPQHF,TGTGCCAGTAGTATCCGGTTCCAGCCCCAGCATTTT
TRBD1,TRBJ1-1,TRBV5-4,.,CASSPIRAGQGMNTEAFF,TGTGCCAGCAGCCCTATCCGGGCGGGACAGGGAATGAACACTGAAGCTTTCTTT
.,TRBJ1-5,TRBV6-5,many,CATGTMNQPQHF,TGTGCCACCGGGACAATGAATCAGCCCCAGCATTTT
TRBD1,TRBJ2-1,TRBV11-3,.,CASSVDRSEQFF,TGTGCCAGCAGCGTGGACAGGAGTGAGCAGTTCTTC
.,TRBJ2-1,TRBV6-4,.,CASSLGVQTYNEQFF,TGTGCCAGCAGTTTAGGGGTGCAGACCTACAATGAGCAGTTCTTC
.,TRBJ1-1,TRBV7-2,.,CASSFSGAETEAFF,TGTGCCAGCAGCTTCTCAGGGGCGGAGACTGAAGCTTTCTTT
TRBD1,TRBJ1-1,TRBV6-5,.,CASSTRTGLNTEAFF,TGTGCCAGCAGTACTAGGACAGGGTTGAACACTGAAGCTTTCTTT
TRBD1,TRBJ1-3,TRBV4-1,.,CASSQMTGVSGNTIYF,TGCGCCAGCAGCCAAATGACAGGGGTCTCTGGAAACACCATATATTTT
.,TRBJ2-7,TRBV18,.,CASSPPLGRSTYEQYF,TGTGCCAGCTCACCACCGCTGGGCAGAAGTACCTACGAGCAGTACTTC
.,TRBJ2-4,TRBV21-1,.,CASSKYFVGLAKNIQYF,TGTGCCAGCAGCAAATATTTCGTCGGACTAGCCAAAAACATTCAGTACTTC
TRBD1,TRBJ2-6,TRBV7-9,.,CASSFGGQANSGANVLTF,TGTGCCAGCAGCTTTGGAGGACAGGCGAACTCTGGGGCCAACGTCCTGACTTTC
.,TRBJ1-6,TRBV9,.,CASSGGPEGTPLHF,TGTGCCAGCAGCGGGGGCCCGGAGGGGACACCCCTCCACTTT
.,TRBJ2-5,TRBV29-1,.,CSVEDLVETQYF,TGCAGCGTTGAAGATCTTGTTGAGACCCAGTACTTC
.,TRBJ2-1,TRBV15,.,CATSRDQQAQEQFF,TGTGCCACCAGCAGAGATCAGCAGGCTCAGGAGCAGTTCTTC
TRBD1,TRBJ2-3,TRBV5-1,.,CASRQGTDTQYF,TGCGCCAGCCGACAGGGGACAGATACGCAGTATTTT
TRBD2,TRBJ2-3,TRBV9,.,CASSPRAGGSTDTQYF,TGTGCCAGCAGCCCGAGAGCGGGGGGGAGCACAGATACGCAGTATTTT
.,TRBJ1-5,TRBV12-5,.,CASGLVRGELGNQPQHF,TGTGCTAGTGGTTTGGTACGTGGAGAATTGGGCAATCAGCCCCAGCATTTT
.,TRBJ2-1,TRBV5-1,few,CASSLDSSYNEQFF,TGCGCCAGCAGCTTGGACAGCTCCTACAATGAGCAGTTCTTC
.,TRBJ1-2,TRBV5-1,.,CASSLERTYYGYTF,TGCGCCAGCAGCTTGGAAAGGACTTACTATGGCTACACCTTC
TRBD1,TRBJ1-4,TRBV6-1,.,CASSEVPRGLTNEKLFF,TGTGCCAGCAGTGAAGTCCCGAGGGGGCTAACTAATGAAAAACTGTTTTTT
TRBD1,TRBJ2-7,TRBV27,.,CASSLTGTGWYEQYF,TGTGCCAGCAGTTTGACCGGGACAGGGTGGTACGAGCAGTACTTC
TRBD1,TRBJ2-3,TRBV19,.,CAITRDRETSTDTQYF,TGTGCCATTACCCGGGACAGGGAAACTAGCACAGATACGCAGTATTTT
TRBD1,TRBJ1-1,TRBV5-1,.,CASSLSPGQGGAEAFF,TGCGCCAGCAGCTTGAGCCCGGGTCAGGGGGGCGCTGAAGCTTTCTTT
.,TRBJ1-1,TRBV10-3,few,CAIKGDSTEAFF,TGTGCCATCAAGGGGGATAGCACTGAAGCTTTCTTT
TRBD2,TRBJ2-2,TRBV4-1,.,CASSQGRLAGGTGELFF,TGCGCCAGCAGCCAAGGGCGACTAGCGGGAGGCACCGGGGAGCTGTTTTTT
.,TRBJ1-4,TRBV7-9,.,CASSYQNEKLFF,TGTGCCAGCAGCTATCAAAATGAAAAACTGTTTTTT
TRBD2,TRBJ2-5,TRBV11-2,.,CASSLILAGGETQYF,TGTGCCAGCAGCTTGATACTAGCGGGGGGAGAGACCCAGTACTTC
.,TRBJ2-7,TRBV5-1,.,CASSLRDRTYEQYF,TGCGCCAGCAGCTTGAGAGACAGGACCTACGAGCAGTACTTC
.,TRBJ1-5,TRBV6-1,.,CASSEGGGAGPQHF,TGTGCCAGCAGTGAAGGGGGGGGCGCGGGGCCCCAGCATTTT
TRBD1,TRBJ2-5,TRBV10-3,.,CAIRNGTGLIGETQYF,TGTGCCATCAGGAACGGGACAGGGTTAATTGGGGAGACCCAGTACTTC
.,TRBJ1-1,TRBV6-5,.,CATAGATTEAFF,TGTGCCACCGCGGGCGCCACCACTGAAGCTTTCTTT
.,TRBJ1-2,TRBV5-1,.,CASSLGGGANYGYTF,TGCGCCAGCAGCTTGGGAGGTGGAGCTAACTATGGCTACACCTTC
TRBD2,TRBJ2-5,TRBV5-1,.,CASSLAASGGQETQYF,TGCGCCAGCAGCTTAGCGGCTAGCGGGGGACAAGAGACCCAGTACTTC
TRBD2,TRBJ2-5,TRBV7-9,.,CASSFIAGGQETQYF,TGTGCCAGCAGCTTTATAGCGGGGGGACAAGAGACCCAGTACTTC
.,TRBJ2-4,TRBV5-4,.,CASSLGENIQYF,TGTGCCAGCAGCTTGGGGGAGAACATTCAGTACTTC
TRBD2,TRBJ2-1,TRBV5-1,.,CASSLALAGGPAAYNEQFF,TGCGCCAGCAGCTTGGCCCTAGCGGGGGGGCCCGCTGCCTACAATGAGCAGTTCTTC
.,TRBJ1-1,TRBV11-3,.,CASSSDIMNTEAFF,TGTGCCAGCAGCTCCGACATCATGAACACTGAAGCTTTCTTT
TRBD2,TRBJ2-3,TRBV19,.,CASTGGSLRSTDTQYF,TGTGCCAGTACGGGCGGGAGTCTCCGGAGCACAGATACGCAGTATTTT
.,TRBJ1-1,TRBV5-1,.,CASSLVPGNTEAFF,TGCGCCAGCAGCTTGGTGCCGGGAAACACTGAAGCTTTCTTT
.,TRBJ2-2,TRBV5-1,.,CASSLGGGFNTGELFF,TGCGCCAGCAGCTTGGGAGGGGGATTCAACACCGGGGAGCTGTTTTTT
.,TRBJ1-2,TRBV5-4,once,CASSQGGGDNYGYTF,TGTGCCAGCAGTCAAGGAGGAGGGGATAACTATGGCTACACCTTC
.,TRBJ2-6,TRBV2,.,CASNPTGDSGANVLTF,TGTGCCAGCAACCCGACAGGCGACTCTGGGGCCAACGTCCTGACTTTC
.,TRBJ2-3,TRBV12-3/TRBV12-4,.,CASSLALTDTQYF,TGTGCCAGCAGTTTAGCCCTCACAGATACGCAGTATTTT
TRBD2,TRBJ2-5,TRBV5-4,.,CASSLGASGGQETQYF,TGTGCCAGCAGCTTGGGGGCTAGCGGGGGGCAAGAGACCCAGTACTTC
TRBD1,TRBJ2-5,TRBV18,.,CASSPQLPGQGFETQYF,TGTGCCAGCTCACCGCAGTTACCGGGACAGGGGTTTGAGACCCAGTACTTC
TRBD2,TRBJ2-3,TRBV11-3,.,CASSFGLAGGSTDTQYF,TGTGCCAGCAGCTTCGGACTAGCGGGAGGTAGCACAGATACGCAGTATTTT
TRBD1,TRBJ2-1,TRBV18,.,CASSAGTGGYNEQFF,TGTGCCAGCTCGGCAGGGACAGGGGGTTACAATGAGCAGTTCTTC
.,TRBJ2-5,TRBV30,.,CAWSGSTRLQETQYF,TGTGCCTGGAGTGGATCGACCAGGCTTCAAGAGACCCAGTACTTC